The rows below give T cell receptor beta chains drawn from one sample of a study of Ad26.COV2.S vaccination and SARS-CoV-2 variants. Sequencing was performed with immunoSEQ multiplex PCR; in TCRdb, only in-frame clones are kept and a portion is missing. This sample yields hundreds of thousands of clones, of which roughly 87% are seen a single time; roughly 3.1% belongs to the top ten. The sequencing here drew on peripheral blood, taken in a trial of Ad26.COV2.S vaccine versus placebo. Receptors were obtained from a person between 18 and 65 years old who received the Ad26.COV2.S COVID-19 vaccine or a placebo. CDR3s include the opening cysteine and the closing phenylalanine or tryptophan.

TRBJ1-1 16 TRBV19 CASSSTGTGLNTEAFF
TRBJ1-3 13 TRBV29-1 CSVALRAKNTIYF
TRBJ1-2 15 TRBV19 CASSMMARNDYGYTF
TRBJ1-2 12 TRBV7-9 CASSTGGAGYTF
TRBJ2-5 15 TRBV19 CASSIGGRSVETQYF
TRBJ1-4 14 TRBV2 CASSDSTDNEKLFF
TRBJ1-3 14 TRBV7-9 CASSHPGSGNTIYF
TRBJ2-7 11 TRBV30 CATERGNEQYF
TRBJ1-5 15 TRBV7-2 CASSNLGGGVQPQHF
TRBJ1-1 13 TRBV18 CASFPWGNTEAFF
TRBJ1-2 14 TRBV13 CASSPQTDSYGYTF
TRBJ2-7 15 TRBV7-2 CASSLTGTGGYEQYF
TRBJ2-7 13 TRBV2 CASKGTILNEQYF
TRBJ2-5 11 TRBV12-3/TRBV12-4 CASSFRETQYF
TRBJ2-1 17 TRBV5-1 CASSLTSGTNSYNEQFF
TRBJ2-5 14 TRBV4-1 CASSQSEYQETQYF
TRBJ1-1 13 TRBV3-1/TRBV3-2 CASSQGVRTEAFF
TRBJ2-5 19 TRBV4-1 CASSQSPGQGGNRRETQYF
TRBJ1-1 16 TRBV9 CASSPPNGRRSHEAFF
TRBJ2-1 12 TRBV6-5 CASSRNVDEQFF
TRBJ1-5 17 TRBV7-6 CASSLAGGQGLQQPQHF
TRBJ2-1 12 TRBV27 CASSYGGNEQFF
TRBJ1-1 14 TRBV5-1 CASGPWGSNTEAFF
TRBJ2-7 11 TRBV20-1 CSASPGEEQYF
TRBJ1-1 14 TRBV10-1 CASNRTGVNTEAFF
TRBJ1-2 12 TRBV15 CATSRSGSGYTF
TRBJ1-1 15 TRBV9 CASSPQGSMDTEAFF
TRBJ2-3 14 TRBV30 CAWSRGGAADTQYF
TRBJ1-1 10 TRBV23-1 CASSHAEAFF
TRBJ1-6 14 TRBV4-2 CASSQIGRDSPLHF
TRBJ1-6 14 TRBV5-5 CASSPGNLNSPLHF
TRBJ2-7 15 TRBV4-2 CASSQTAQPSYEQYF
TRBJ2-7 13 TRBV7-2 CASSLGGENEQYF
TRBJ2-1 17 TRBV7-2 CASSLGRGRNDYNEQFF
TRBJ2-1 16 TRBV11-1 CASSSWDRGRVDEQFF
TRBJ1-1 14 TRBV2 CAGAPSGLNTEAFF
TRBJ2-1 15 TRBV24-1 CATSDSPANGYEQFF
TRBJ2-3 16 TRBV14 CASSQASGTGGFGQYF
TRBJ2-7 11 TRBV7-8 CASSFDFEQYF
TRBJ1-6 14 TRBV30 CAWSKGRDRSPLHF
TRBJ2-3 15 TRBV6-4 CASSEGGTSTDTQYF
TRBJ1-2 13 TRBV5-1 CASSLEGASGYTF
TRBJ2-7 11 TRBV14 CASSQEGEQYF
TRBJ1-1 14 TRBV6-5 CASSRGVLNTEAFF
TRBJ1-4 13 TRBV19 CASAMVVDEKLFF
TRBJ1-4 13 TRBV30 CAWNHLRSEKLFF
TRBJ2-7 14 TRBV11-2 CASSLVGSSYEQYF
TRBJ1-1 15 TRBV5-1 CASSLEMGGYTEAFF
TRBJ1-2 15 TRBV19 CASSPGTGEYYGYTF
TRBJ2-2 15 TRBV7-8 CASSQERGSNGELFF
TRBJ2-1 14 TRBV25-1 CASSEYGRGNEQFF